Each of the 13 T cell receptor beta chains below was sequenced from the same sample in a study of T-cell memory formation after mild COVID-19. TCRdb reprocessed the 5' RACE reads via MiXCR and lists one record per CDR3 protein. The sample lists fewer than 200,000 distinct CDR3 sequences; less than 20% were seen once. The specimen was PBMCs or a T cell subset sorted from them (not recorded which). The receptor set was obtained from a man in his late teens or twenties who had mild COVID-19 (a few samples of this study predate the infection). Cell type and time point are not known.

J is TRBJ2-5 and V is TRBV9, with 11 nucleotides matching TRBD2. Germline lookup yields CDR1 SGDLS and CDR2 YYNGEE. The CDR3 loop spans 16 amino acids. The V gene end was trimmed by 1 base and the J gene end by 5 bases; junction bases not matched to a gene: 7. The CDR3 DNA is TGTGCCAGCAGCGTACTCCTAGCGGGGGGAGTGGAGACCCAGTACTTC. Translation: CASSVLLAGGVETQYF.

This sequence joins TRBV6-2 or TRBV6-3 and TRBJ2-3; TRBD1 aligns across 10 bases. Looked up from germline, CDR1 is MNHEY and CDR2 is SVGEGT. J was trimmed by 2 bases and V by 0 bases; bases with no gene match: 2. The CDR3 totals 16 residues. CDR3 amino acids: CASSYSTGGITDTQYF. CDR3 sequence (DNA): TGTGCCAGCAGTTACTCGACAGGGGGCATCACAGATACGCAGTATTTT.

J is TRBJ1-5 and V is TRBV9; D possibly corresponds to TRBD1 (6 bases). Trimming took off 3 bases at V and 5 bases at J, with 15 bases between the two ends. Germline V lookup: CDR1 SGDLS, CDR2 YYNGEE. CDR3 length: 15 amino acids. The CDR3 loop is CASSGRQRGYQPQHF. CDR3 DNA: TGTGCCAGCAGCGGGCGCCAAAGGGGGTATCAGCCCCAGCATTTT.

The chain combines TRBV3-1 with TRBJ2-3; possibly TRBD1 for D (6 bases). This CDR3 is built from 14 residues. Per the germline V gene, CDR1 is LGHDT and CDR2 is YNNKEL (reference sequence). The germline V and J ends were trimmed by 4 bases and 4 bases, with 12 bases remaining between them. The CDR3 loop reads CASSLGQFPDTQYF. CDR3 DNA sequence: TGTGCCAGCAGCCTCGGACAGTTTCCAGATACGCAGTATTTT.

The rearrangement uses TRBV20-1 and TRBJ1-1; D may be TRBD1 (5 bases). Per the germline V gene, CDR1 is DFQATT and CDR2 is SNEGSKA (reference sequence). CDR3 length equals 13 residues. Trimming pared 3 bases from V and 2 bases from J, leaving 10 bases between. CDR3: CSARTDSNTEAFF. The CDR3 coding sequence is TGCAGTGCTAGGACAGACTCTAACACTGAAGCTTTCTTT.

In its sample, this clonotype was seen a few times. The V call is TRBV6-2 or TRBV6-3, the J call TRBJ2-7; 7 bases agree with TRBD1. There are 12 residues in the CDR3. V was clipped by 10 bases and J by 6 bases; unmatched bases: 9. Germline loops: CDR1 MNHEY, CDR2 SVGEGT. CDR3 sequence (DNA): TGTGCCACCCAGGAGGCAGGGGGCGAGCAGTACGTC. It codes for CATQEAGGEQYV.

This chain connects TRBV6-5 to TRBJ2-3; the D is unclear. The V gene lost 5 bases and the J gene lost 3 bases, with 12 bases spanning the gap. CDR1 is MNHEY, CDR2 SVGAGI, per germline. This CDR3 is 14 amino acids long. The CDR3 spells CASSAAVATDTQYF. CDR3 sequence (DNA): TGTGCCAGCAGTGCCGCGGTGGCTACAGATACGCAGTATTTT.

The rearrangement joins TRBV28 to TRBJ2-1; the D gene is possibly TRBD2 (7 bases). CDR3 size: 15 residues. From germline, CDR1 is MDHEN and CDR2 SYDVKM. V was cut by 4 bases and J by 3 bases, with 13 bases left in between. The chain's CDR3 is CASSYVGGLYNEQFF. DNA for the CDR3: TGTGCCAGCAGTTATGTCGGGGGGCTCTACAATGAGCAGTTCTTC.

Only a few counts were recorded for this clonotype. The chain combines TRBV7-2 with TRBJ1-2, with D tentatively TRBD1 (5 bases). CDR1 is SGHTA and CDR2 is FQGNSA in the germline V gene. This CDR3 has 17 residues. Trimming took off 4 bases at V and 3 bases at J, with 21 bases between the two ends. DNA for the CDR3: TGTGCCAGCAGCTACCTGCCCTCTGGGCGGGGGGACTATGGCTACACCTTC. It encodes CASSYLPSGRGDYGYTF.

This clonotype appeared a few times. The genes are TRBV5-1 and TRBJ2-1; 8 nucleotides agree with TRBD2. The CDR3 loop spans 15 amino acids. The junction had 3 bases not matched to a gene; V was cut back by 0 bases and J by 4 bases. Germline CDR1 is SGHRS and CDR2 is YFSETQ. In DNA form, the CDR3 reads TGCGCCAGCAGCTTGGGGGGGACTAGATACAATGAGCAGTTCTTC. It translates to CASSLGGTRYNEQFF.

J is TRBJ1-1 and V is TRBV2; D remains ambiguous. Trimming stripped 6 bases from V and 3 bases from J, with 2 bases between. The CDR3 length is 10 residues. Germline values: CDR1 SNHLY, CDR2 FYNNEI. CDR3 in DNA: TGTGCCAGCAGATACACTGAAGCTTTCTTT. This translates into CASRYTEAFF.

This clonotype showed up just a few times. The rearrangement links TRBV2 to TRBJ2-2; D is unresolved. Germline V gives CDR1 SNHLY, CDR2 FYNNEI. V gave up 2 bases and J gave up 3 bases, with 4 bases separating them. CDR3 size: 13 residues. In DNA, the CDR3 is TGTGCCAGCAGTGAAAAGCACACCGGGGAGCTGTTTTTT. Amino acids: CASSEKHTGELFF. The full variable domain, completed using reference TRBV2 and TRBJ2-2, is EPEVTQTPSHQVTQMGQEVILRCVPISNHLYFYWYRQILGQKVEFLVSFYNNEISEKSEIFDDQFSVERPDGSNFTLKIRSTKLEDSAMYFCASSEKHTGELFFGEGSRLTVL.

V is TRBV24-1 and J is TRBJ2-5; 11 nucleotides align to TRBD1. The CDR3 is 14 amino acids. Trimming removed 3 bases from V and 7 bases from J; junction bases left unmatched: 3. Germline loops: CDR1 KGHDR, CDR2 SFDVKD. CDR3 bases: TGTGCCACCAGTGATCGGACAGGGGGCAGGACCCAGTACTTC. This encodes CATSDRTGGRTQYF.